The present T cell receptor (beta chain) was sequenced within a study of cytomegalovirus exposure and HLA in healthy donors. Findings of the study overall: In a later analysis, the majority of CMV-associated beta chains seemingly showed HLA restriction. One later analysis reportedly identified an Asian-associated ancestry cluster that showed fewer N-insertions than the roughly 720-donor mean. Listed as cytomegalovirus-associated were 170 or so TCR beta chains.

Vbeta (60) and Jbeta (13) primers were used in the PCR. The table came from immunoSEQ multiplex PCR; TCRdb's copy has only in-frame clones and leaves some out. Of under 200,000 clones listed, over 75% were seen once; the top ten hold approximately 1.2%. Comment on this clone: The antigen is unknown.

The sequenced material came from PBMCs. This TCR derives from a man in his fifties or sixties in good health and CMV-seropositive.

CDR3 residues: CASSSLAGVAKNIQYF. CDR3 coding DNA: TGTGCCAGCAGCTCCTTAGCGGGGGTAGCCAAAAACATTCAGTACTTC. This rearrangement joins TRBV7-9 to TRBJ2-4, with 9 bases lining up with TRBD2. The V segment lost 4 bases and the J segment 0 bases; nucleotides outside the gene matches: 4. CDR1 and CDR2 (germline): SEHNR, FQNEAQ (reference sequence). The length of the CDR3 is 16 residues.